Below, 31 T cell receptor beta chains from the same sample are listed, as sequenced in a study of cytomegalovirus exposure and HLA in healthy donors. The PCR used 60 Vbeta and 13 Jbeta primers. Using immunoSEQ multiplex PCR, the repertoire was profiled, and TCRdb retains in-frame clones only, with some absent. The table lists some 120,000 clones, roughly 69% of them singletons. Sequencing was done on a sample of PBMCs. These receptors were collected from a woman aged 25-40 years in good health and CMV-seronegative.

The chain couples TRBV6-1 to TRBJ2-1, with a weak D call TRBD1 (6 bases). The CDR3 runs to 16 residues. V lost 4 bases and J 0 bases, leaving 13 bases between the germline ends. Per the germline V gene, CDR1 is MNHNS and CDR2 is SASEGT. The CDR3 nucleotides read TGTGCCAGCAGTGCGGACAGATTTACCTCCTACAATGAGCAGTTCTTC. Protein: CASSADRFTSYNEQFF.

The genes are TRBV7-3 and TRBJ2-1, with 11 positions matching TRBD2. Germline V lookup: CDR1 SGHTA, CDR2 FQGTGA. The CDR3 is 16 amino acids. V shed 3 bases, J shed 3 bases, and the junction held 4 bases outside the gene matches. The CDR3: CASSFTGLADYNEQFF. DNA of the CDR3: TGTGCCAGCAGCTTTACGGGACTAGCGGACTACAATGAGCAGTTCTTC. The full variable domain, rest sourced from reference TRBV7-3 and TRBJ2-1, is GAGVSQTPSNKVTEKGKYVELRCDPISGHTALYWYRQSLGQGPEFLIYFQGTGAADDSGLPNDRFFAVRPEGSVSTLKIQRTERGDSAVYLCASSFTGLADYNEQFFGPGTRLTVL.

The chain uses TRBV2 and TRBJ1-2; 7 bases align to TRBD1. This CDR3 has 15 amino acids. Germline V gene sequence: CDR1 SNHLY, CDR2 FYNNEI. The trim removed 6 bases at V and 0 bases at J, leaving 7 bases unmatched. The CDR3 nucleotides are TGTGCCAGCAGGCCAGGACAGGTGGCTAACTATGGCTACACCTTC. Its protein product is CASRPGQVANYGYTF.

A single count supports this clone. The chain carries TRBV5-6 and TRBJ2-1, with a possible D match to TRBD2 (6 bases). The CDR3 has 16 residues. The V and J ends lost 0 bases and 0 bases respectively, with 10 bases between them. Germline V lookup: CDR1 SGHDT, CDR2 YYEEEE. Here the CDR3 reads CASSLVGLNSYNEQFF. The CDR3 bases are TGTGCCAGCAGCTTGGTAGGACTAAACTCCTACAATGAGCAGTTCTTC.

V and J are TRBV27 and TRBJ1-2, with 7 bases lining up with TRBD1. Per the germline V gene, CDR1 is MNHEY and CDR2 is SMNVEV (reference sequence). The CDR3 loop spans 17 amino acids. J lost 2 bases, V lost 10 bases, and 19 bases had no gene match. CDR3 region: CATQSFRAAGQNYGYTF. The CDR3 region has the DNA TGTGCCACCCAGAGTTTTAGGGCCGCGGGACAGAACTATGGCTACACCTTC.

The chain combines TRBV11-1 with TRBJ2-2; D uncertain. The germline V gene encodes CDR1 SGHAT and CDR2 FQDESV (reference sequence). There are 13 residues in the CDR3. V lost 5 bases and J lost 2, with 6 bases in between. The CDR3 bases are TGTGCCAGCAGCCCTGGCAACACCGGGGAGCTGTTTTTT. Protein product: CASSPGNTGELFF.

This sequence joins TRBV14 and TRBJ1-4; D is uncertain. The CDR3 consists of 14 residues. V was trimmed by 0 bases and J by 8 bases, leaving 10 bases between them. Germline CDR1 is SGHDN and CDR2 is FVKESK. CDR3 DNA: TGTGCCAGCAGCCAAGATCGGCGGGTGGAAAAACTGTTTTTT. Its protein is CASSQDRRVEKLFF.

This clone occurred once. This chain connects TRBV2 to TRBJ1-2, with no clear D. V dropped 3 bases and J dropped 4 bases, with 15 bases sitting between them. The CDR3 consists of 15 residues. Germline V gives CDR1 SNHLY, CDR2 FYNNEI. CDR3 protein: CASSDEVAGGYGYTF. Written as DNA, the CDR3 is TGTGCCAGCAGTGATGAAGTCGCAGGAGGCTATGGCTACACCTTC.

The CDR3: CASSVDAGHNSPLHF. The CDR3 nucleotides are TGTGCCAGCAGCGTAGATGCAGGTCATAATTCACCCCTCCACTTT. The chain carries TRBV9 and TRBJ1-6; D gene unclear. Germline assignment: CDR1 SGDLS and CDR2 YYNGEE. The CDR3 runs 15 residues. Trimming removed 0 bases at V and 5 bases at J, with 9 bases between.

V usage is TRBV10-1 and J usage is TRBJ2-2; 7 bases line up with TRBD2. Germline values: CDR1 WNHNN, CDR2 SYGVQD (reference sequence). Trimming at V came to 3 bases and at J to 0 bases, leaving 7 bases not matched to a gene. The CDR3 consists of 17 residues. CDR3 amino acids: CASSDSRGYPNTGELFF. CDR3 in DNA: TGCGCCAGCAGTGATTCGCGGGGGTACCCGAACACCGGGGAGCTGTTTTTT.

The CDR3 coding sequence is TGTGCCAGCAGCTTAGGGGACACTGAAAAACTGTTTTTT. This sequence encodes CASSLGDTEKLFF. V gene TRBV11-2 combines with J gene TRBJ1-4; perhaps TRBD1 as D (6 bases). V dropped 1 base and J dropped 7 bases, with 7 bases sitting between them. CDR1 is SGHAT, CDR2 FQNNGV, per germline. The CDR3 loop spans 13 amino acids.

J is TRBJ2-5 and V is TRBV29-1; D uncertain. Germline values: CDR1 SQVTM, CDR2 ANQGSEA. This CDR3 is 13 amino acids long. V was clipped by 5 bases and J by 0 bases, with 10 bases between them. Here the CDR3 DNA reads TGCAGCGTTCTCCTCGGGTACCAAGAGACCCAGTACTTC. Residues: CSVLLGYQETQYF.

The chain joins TRBV28 to TRBJ2-3; D gene ambiguous. The germline gives CDR1 MDHEN, CDR2 SYDVKM. CDR3 length equals 14 residues. V lost 2 bases and J lost 2, with 8 bases in between. In DNA form, the CDR3 reads TGTGCCAGCAGTTTAAGCAGGTACACAGATACGCAGTATTTT. Its protein product is CASSLSRYTDTQYF.

J is TRBJ2-7 and V is TRBV5-1, with 9 positions matching TRBD2. V gave up 1 base and J gave up 7 bases; unmatched junction bases: 6. Germline values: CDR1 SGHRS, CDR2 YFSETQ. This CDR3 region has 14 residues. CDR3 sequence (DNA): TGCGCCAGCAGCTTGATGCGGGAGGGTGGAGAGCAGTACTTC. As protein: CASSLMREGGEQYF.

V gene TRBV4-1 combines with J gene TRBJ2-1, with 12 positions matching TRBD2. V lost 5 bases and J lost 0; bases outside the gene matches: 5. The CDR3 consists of 17 residues. Germline lookup yields CDR1 MGHRA and CDR2 YSYEKL. The CDR3 nucleotides read TGCGCCAGCAGCTTTCGGACTAGCGGGGCCTCCTACAATGAGCAGTTCTTC. As protein: CASSFRTSGASYNEQFF.

The V and J genes are TRBV4-3 and TRBJ2-3; 9 bases map to TRBD2. The CDR3 extends over 18 amino acids. The V gene's germline CDR1 is LGHNA and CDR2 YSLEER. Unmatched junction bases numbered 16, after V lost 4 bases and J lost 5 bases. The CDR3 DNA is TGCGCCAGCAGCCGAGCAGAGGGCGGGAGGGGGCGGGGAGATACGCAGTATTTT. Translating gives CASSRAEGGRGRGDTQYF.

This clone was seen a handful of times. The V and J genes are TRBV6-1 and TRBJ1-2; no clear D gene. Trimming took 3 bases from V and 5 from J, leaving 10 bases between them. The CDR3 spans 13 residues. Germline V gene sequence: CDR1 MNHNS, CDR2 SASEGT. In DNA, the CDR3 is TGTGCCAGCAGTGAGTCAGTCTCTTATGGCTACACCTTC. Protein product: CASSESVSYGYTF.

The CDR3 spells CASSQEQAGVYPQYF. In DNA, the CDR3 is TGCGCCAGCAGCCAAGAACAAGCGGGAGTTTATCCGCAGTATTTT. This rearrangement joins TRBV4-1 to TRBJ2-3; 8 nucleotides line up with TRBD2. The germline V gene encodes CDR1 MGHRA and CDR2 YSYEKL. CDR3 length equals 15 residues. J gave up 10 bases and V 0 bases, and 9 bases lay outside the gene matches.

CDR3 DNA sequence: TGTGCCAGCAGCTTCACCAGGCGTGGGGAGACCCAGTACTTC. This gives the protein CASSFTRRGETQYF. This rearrangement joins TRBV7-9 to TRBJ2-5; D is unresolved. Germline-derived CDR1 and CDR2 are SEHNR and FQNEAQ (reference sequence). The CDR3 length is 14 residues. V was clipped by 3 bases and J by 5 bases, with 13 bases between them.

V is TRBV4-1 and J is TRBJ2-1; TRBD2 aligns across 10 bases. This CDR3 region has 15 residues. The germline CDR1 and CDR2 sequences are MGHRA and YSYEKL. After removal of 4 bases from V and 3 bases from J, the junction contained 3 bases not matched to a gene. In nucleotides, the CDR3 is TGCGCCAGCAGCCCTCCTAGCGGGAGCTACAATGAGCAGTTCTTC. Amino acids: CASSPPSGSYNEQFF.

This sequence joins TRBV6-6 and TRBJ2-7; D might be TRBD2 (6 bases). Trimming shortened V by 5 bases and J by 7 bases, and 18 bases separated the two germline ends. Germline CDR1 and CDR2: MNHNY and SVGAGI (reference sequence). The CDR3 contains 14 residues. CDR3 in DNA: TGTGCCAGCAGTCTATACGCCGGGACTCTAGAGCAGTACTTC. Translating gives CASSLYAGTLEQYF.

The genes are TRBV11-2 and TRBJ2-7; 10 bases fit TRBD2. V shed 5 bases and J 6 bases; nucleotides not matched to a gene: 10. There are 15 residues in the CDR3. Germline CDR1 and CDR2: SGHAT and FQNNGV. The CDR3 region has the DNA TGTGCCAGCAGCACAGTTAGCGGGAGGAGGGCCGAGCAGTACTTC. This gives the protein CASSTVSGRRAEQYF.

The chain carries TRBV30 and TRBJ2-1; 7 bases are a match to TRBD2. The CDR3 is 14 amino acids. V shed 2 bases and J 7 bases; nucleotides not matched to a gene: 8. Germline CDR1 reads GTSNPN; CDR2 reads SVGIG (reference sequence). The CDR3 reads CAWSSFGGSNEQFF. The CDR3 DNA reads as TGTGCCTGGAGTTCTTTCGGCGGGAGTAATGAGCAGTTCTTC. The whole variable domain, filled in from reference TRBV30 and TRBJ2-1, reads SQTIHQWPATLVQPVGSPLSLECTVEGTSNPNLYWYRQAAGRGLQLLFYSVGIGQISSEVPQNLSASRPQDRQFILSSKKLLLSDSGFYLCAWSSFGGSNEQFFGPGTRLTVL.

The CDR3 DNA reads as TGTGCCAGCAGCCAAGAGTGGGGCCCTAGCACAGATACGCAGTATTTT. Encoded protein: CASSQEWGPSTDTQYF. The chain has TRBV4-2 and TRBJ2-3, with D perhaps TRBD1 (5 bases). CDR1 is LGHNA and CDR2 is YNFKEQ in the germline V gene. V was cut by 0 bases and J by 0 bases, with 10 bases left in between. CDR3 size: 16 residues.

The rearrangement joins TRBV5-1 to TRBJ2-1; no clear D gene. CDR1 SGHRS and CDR2 YFSETQ come from the germline V gene. This CDR3 comprises 15 residues. V lost 6 bases to trimming and J lost 6 bases, with 19 bases between them. This CDR3 reads CASTSLPGGSNEQFF. The CDR3 DNA follows: TGCGCCAGCACCTCCCTCCCGGGTGGCTCCAATGAGCAGTTCTTC. Based on the CDR3 plus reference TRBV5-1 and TRBJ2-1, the full variable domain is KAGVTQTPRYLIKTRGQQVTLSCSPISGHRSVSWYQQTPGQGLQFLFEYFSETQRNKGNFPGRFSGRQFSNSRSEMNVSTLELGDSALYLCASTSLPGGSNEQFFGPGTRLTVL.

The gene calls are TRBV10-2 and TRBJ2-1; 13 nucleotides align to TRBD2. Germline V gives CDR1 WSHSY, CDR2 SAAADI. V shed 4 bases, J shed 7 bases, and the junction held 7 bases outside the gene matches. The CDR3 spans 16 residues. The CDR3 DNA sequence: TGCGCCAGCAGTGGCAGGACTAGCGGGAGCTGGAATGAGCAGTTCTTC. Its translation is CASSGRTSGSWNEQFF.

This clone was seen a single time. The chain combines TRBV6-1 with TRBJ2-2; a weak D match, TRBD1 (6 bases). Germline V gives CDR1 MNHNS, CDR2 SASEGT. The V gene lost 2 bases and the J gene lost 0 bases, with 13 bases spanning the gap. The CDR3 is made up of 17 amino acids. The CDR3 here is CASSEITGTPNTGELFF. The CDR3 coding sequence is TGTGCCAGCAGTGAAATCACAGGGACCCCGAACACCGGGGAGCTGTTTTTT.

This sequence joins TRBV6-5 and TRBJ2-7; 10 bases fit TRBD1. CDR3 length: 15 amino acids. V lost 2 bases and J lost 3; bases outside the gene matches: 4. CDR1 is MNHEY, CDR2 SVGAGI, per germline. The CDR3 is CASSYRDRGIYEQYF. CDR3 nucleotides: TGTGCCAGCAGTTACAGGGACAGGGGAATCTACGAGCAGTACTTC.

The rearrangement links TRBV5-1 to TRBJ1-5; 9 nucleotides align to TRBD1. Unmatched junction bases numbered 7, after V lost 4 bases and J lost 5 bases. CDR3 length equals 15 residues. The germline gives CDR1 SGHRS, CDR2 YFSETQ. In DNA, the CDR3 is TGCGCCAGCAGCGCCGGGACAGGGCGAGATCAGCCCCAGCATTTT. It is translated as CASSAGTGRDQPQHF.

This clone has just a few counts. The J gene is TRBJ2-2, the V gene TRBV2; TRBD1 agrees at 11 bases. Trimming took 4 bases from V and 5 from J; bases not matched to a gene: 3. Germline loops: CDR1 SNHLY, CDR2 FYNNEI. This CDR3 is 15 amino acids long. The CDR3 region is CASSVGQGVTGELFF. The CDR3 nucleotides are TGTGCCAGCAGTGTGGGACAGGGGGTAACCGGGGAGCTGTTTTTT.

The CDR3 region is CASSQVARGQLTYEQYF. CDR3 nucleotide sequence: TGCGCCAGCAGCCAAGTAGCGCGGGGGCAGTTAACCTACGAGCAGTACTTC. V is TRBV4-1 and J is TRBJ2-7; perhaps TRBD2 as D (7 bases). The CDR3 spans 17 residues. The V end lost 1 base, the J end lost 2 bases, and 18 bases lay between the germline ends. CDR1 is MGHRA, CDR2 YSYEKL, per germline.